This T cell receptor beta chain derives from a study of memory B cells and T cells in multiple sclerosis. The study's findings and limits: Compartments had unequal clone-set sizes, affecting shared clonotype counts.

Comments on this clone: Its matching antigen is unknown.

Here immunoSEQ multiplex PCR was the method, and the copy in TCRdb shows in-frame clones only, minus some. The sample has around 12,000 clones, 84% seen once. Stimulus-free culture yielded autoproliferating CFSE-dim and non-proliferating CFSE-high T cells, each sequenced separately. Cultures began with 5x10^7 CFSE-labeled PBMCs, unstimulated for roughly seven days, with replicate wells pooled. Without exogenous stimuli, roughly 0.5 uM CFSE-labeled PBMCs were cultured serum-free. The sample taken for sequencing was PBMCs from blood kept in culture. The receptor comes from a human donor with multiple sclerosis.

The CDR3 DNA reads TGTGCCAGTAGTTTCCTGGGGAACAATGAGCAGTTCTTC. Its protein is CASSFLGNNEQFF. V and J are TRBV19 and TRBJ2-1; D uncertain. The CDR3 loop spans 13 amino acids. Germline V CDR1 and CDR2: LNHDA, SQIVND (reference sequence). The ends were cut back, 5 bases at V and 5 bases at J, with 10 bases in the middle.